This T cell receptor (beta chain) was profiled in a study of immune cell composition in non-small cell lung cancer. Study outcomes and limitations: Tumour-associated clones >0.5% occurred in under 40% of adenocarcinomas, about three quarters of squamous. Squamous lung tumours showed higher top 10 clone scores and clonality than adenocarcinomas.

The CDR3 has 17 residues. The trim removed 5 bases at V and 4 bases at J, leaving 15 bases unmatched. Germline values: CDR1 SEHNR, CDR2 FQNEAQ (reference sequence). With regard to this clone: The target antigen is unknown.

Profiled with immunoSEQ multiplex PCR; TCRdb holds only in-frame clones, not every one. The table includes approximately 5,000 clones, 55% to 75% detected once. The chain uses TRBV7-9 and TRBJ1-2; 8 nucleotides align to TRBD1. This receptor was taken from a human donor with non-small cell lung cancer. Sequencing used lung tumor tissue. CDR3 protein: CASSANQGANLSYGYTF. The CDR3 DNA sequence: TGTGCCAGCAGCGCAAATCAGGGGGCGAATTTATCCTATGGCTACACCTTC.